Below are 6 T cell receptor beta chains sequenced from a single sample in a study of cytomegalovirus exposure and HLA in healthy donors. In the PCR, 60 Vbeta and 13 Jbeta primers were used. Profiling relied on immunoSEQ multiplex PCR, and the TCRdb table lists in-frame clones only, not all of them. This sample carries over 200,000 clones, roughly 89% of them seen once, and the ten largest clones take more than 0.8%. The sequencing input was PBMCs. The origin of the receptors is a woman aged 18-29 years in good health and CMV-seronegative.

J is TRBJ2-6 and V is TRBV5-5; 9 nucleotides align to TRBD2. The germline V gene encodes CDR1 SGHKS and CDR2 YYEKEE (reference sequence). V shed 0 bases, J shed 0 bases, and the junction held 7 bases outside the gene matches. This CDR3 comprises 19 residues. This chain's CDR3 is CASSLVVAGAISGANVLTF. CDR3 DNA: TGTGCCAGCAGCTTGGTAGTAGCGGGGGCCATCTCTGGGGCCAACGTCCTGACTTTC.

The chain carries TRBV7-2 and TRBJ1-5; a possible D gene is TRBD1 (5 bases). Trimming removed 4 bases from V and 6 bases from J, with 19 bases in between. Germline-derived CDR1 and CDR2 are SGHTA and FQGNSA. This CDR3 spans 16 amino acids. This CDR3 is CASSSAAKGRIQPQHF. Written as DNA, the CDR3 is TGTGCCAGCAGCTCGGCGGCGAAGGGGCGTATTCAGCCCCAGCATTTT. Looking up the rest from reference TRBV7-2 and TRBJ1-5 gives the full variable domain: GAGVSQSPSNKVTEKGKDVELRCDPISGHTALYWYRQSLGQGLEFLIYFQGNSAPDKSGLPSDRFSAERTGGSVSTLTIQRTQQEDSAVYLCASSSAAKGRIQPQHFGDGTRLSIL.

CDR3 in DNA: TGTGCCAGCAGTGAAGCGCTAGGGGCGCGCTACGAGCAGTACTTC. Translated, it gives CASSEALGARYEQYF. This chain links TRBV6-1 with TRBJ2-7; TRBD1 is a possible D gene (5 bases). This CDR3 has 15 residues. Germline V CDR1 and CDR2: MNHNS, SASEGT. V shed 0 bases and J shed 3 bases, with 12 bases lying between them.

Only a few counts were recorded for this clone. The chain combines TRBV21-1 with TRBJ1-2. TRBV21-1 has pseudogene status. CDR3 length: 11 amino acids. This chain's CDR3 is CASSPGYGYTF. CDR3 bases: TGTGCCAGCAGCCCCGGGTATGGCTACACCTTC.

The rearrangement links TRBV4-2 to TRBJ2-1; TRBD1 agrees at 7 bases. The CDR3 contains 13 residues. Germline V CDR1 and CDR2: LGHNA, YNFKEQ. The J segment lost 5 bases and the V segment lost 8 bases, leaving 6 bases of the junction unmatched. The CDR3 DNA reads TGTGCCAGCGCCGGGGACAGCAACAATGAGCAGTTCTTC. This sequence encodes CASAGDSNNEQFF.

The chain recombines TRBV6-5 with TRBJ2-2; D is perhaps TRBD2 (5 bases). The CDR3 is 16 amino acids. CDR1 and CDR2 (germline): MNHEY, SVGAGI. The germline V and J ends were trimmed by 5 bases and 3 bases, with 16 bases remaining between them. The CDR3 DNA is TGTGCCAGCAGTCACTTAACTAGAAAGGACACCGGGGAGCTGTTTTTT. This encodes CASSHLTRKDTGELFF.